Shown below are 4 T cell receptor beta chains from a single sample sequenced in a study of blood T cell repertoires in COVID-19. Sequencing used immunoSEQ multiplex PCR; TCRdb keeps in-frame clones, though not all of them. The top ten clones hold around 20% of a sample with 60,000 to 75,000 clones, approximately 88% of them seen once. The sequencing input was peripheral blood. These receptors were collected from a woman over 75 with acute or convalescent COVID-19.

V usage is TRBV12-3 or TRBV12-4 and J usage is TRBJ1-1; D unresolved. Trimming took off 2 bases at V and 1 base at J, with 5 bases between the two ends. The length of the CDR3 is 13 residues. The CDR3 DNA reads TGTGCCAGCAGTTTATGGCAGAACACTGAAGCTTTCTTT. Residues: CASSLWQNTEAFF.

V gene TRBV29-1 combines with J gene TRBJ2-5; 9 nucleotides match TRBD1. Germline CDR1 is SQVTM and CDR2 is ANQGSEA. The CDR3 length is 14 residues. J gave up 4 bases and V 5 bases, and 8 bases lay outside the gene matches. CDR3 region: CSVTDRGWRETQYF. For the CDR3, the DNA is TGCAGCGTTACCGACAGGGGGTGGCGAGAGACCCAGTACTTC.

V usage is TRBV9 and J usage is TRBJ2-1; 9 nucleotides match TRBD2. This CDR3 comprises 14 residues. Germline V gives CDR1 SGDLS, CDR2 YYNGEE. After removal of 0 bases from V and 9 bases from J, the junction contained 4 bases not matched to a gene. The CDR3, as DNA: TGTGCCAGCAGCGTAGCTCCTAGCGGGACTGAGCAGTTCTTC. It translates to CASSVAPSGTEQFF.

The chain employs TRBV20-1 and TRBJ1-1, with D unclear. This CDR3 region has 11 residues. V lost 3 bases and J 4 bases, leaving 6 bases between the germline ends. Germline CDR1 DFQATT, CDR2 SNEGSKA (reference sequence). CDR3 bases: TGCAGTGCTAGTAGACTCACTGAAGCTTTCTTT. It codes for CSASRLTEAFF.